This TCR beta chain was identified during a study of cytomegalovirus exposure and HLA in healthy donors. Whole-study results and caveats: Later analysis suggested most CMV-associated TCR beta chains were HLA-restricted. A classifier reportedly called cytomegalovirus status with high sensitivity and specificity.

For this clone: What it recognizes is unknown.

60 Vbeta and 13 Jbeta primers were used in PCR. The assay was immunoSEQ multiplex PCR, and TCRdb's table has in-frame clones only and misses some. The sample has about 200,000 clones. The V end lost 0 bases, the J end lost 1 base, and 10 bases lay between the germline ends. This CDR3 region has 15 residues. Germline V gives CDR1 SGDLS, CDR2 YYNGEE. The sequence came from a girl aged 2 to 10 in good health and CMV-seropositive. Sequencing was performed on PBMCs. V gene TRBV9 combines with J gene TRBJ1-1; D remains ambiguous. The CDR3 DNA sequence: TGTGCCAGCAGCGTAGATGGCAGGCGGAACACTGAAGCTTTCTTT. Amino acids: CASSVDGRRNTEAFF.